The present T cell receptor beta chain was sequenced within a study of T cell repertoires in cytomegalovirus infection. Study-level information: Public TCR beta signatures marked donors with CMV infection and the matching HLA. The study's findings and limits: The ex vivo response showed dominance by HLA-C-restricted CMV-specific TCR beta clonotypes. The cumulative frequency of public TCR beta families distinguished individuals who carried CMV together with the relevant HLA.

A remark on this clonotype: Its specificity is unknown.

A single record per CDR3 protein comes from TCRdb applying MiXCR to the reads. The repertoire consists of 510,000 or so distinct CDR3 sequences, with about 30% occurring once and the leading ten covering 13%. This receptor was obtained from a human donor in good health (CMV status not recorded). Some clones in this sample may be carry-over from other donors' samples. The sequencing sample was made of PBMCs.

Written as DNA, the CDR3 is TGCGCCAGCAGCTTGTCCGGACTCGGGTACGAGCAGTACTTC. Residues: CASSLSGLGYEQYF. This sequence joins TRBV5-1 and TRBJ2-7; tentative D call: TRBD2 (5 bases). CDR3 length equals 14 residues. Germline V gives CDR1 SGHRS, CDR2 YFSETQ. The germline V and J ends were trimmed by 1 base and 4 bases, with 12 bases remaining between them.